The present T cell receptor (beta chain) was sequenced within a study of T cells in Graves' hyperthyroidism and ophthalmopathy. Study overall: Specimen type is peripheral blood, collected at initial diagnosis prior to any treatment. Study conclusions and caveats: Ophthalmopathy onset followed model prediction by a median about seven months. By a 13 V-J model, ophthalmopathy was set apart from stable hyperthyroidism.

The CDR3 contains 14 residues. Per the germline V gene, CDR1 is MDHEN and CDR2 is SYDVKM. Trimming stripped 10 bases from V and 2 bases from J, with 17 bases between. Details on this clonotype: Its antigen is not identified.

Preceding any ophthalmopathy symptoms, the blood sample dates from first hyperthyroidism diagnosis. Authors of the study amplified TCR beta CDR3 regions from RNA transcripts. HTBI primers were the set used in a first-round RT-PCR of the TCR CDR3. TCRdb re-derived calls from the multiplex PCR reads in MiXCR, one entry per CDR3 protein. The sample lists about 580,000 distinct CDR3 sequences, 14% occurring once. The V call is TRBV28, the J call TRBJ1-1; no definite D call. The sequencing input was blood. The sequence came from a woman under 40 with Graves' hyperthyroidism that later progressed to Graves' ophthalmopathy. The CDR3 here is CATDTAGGNTEAFF. DNA for the CDR3: TGTGCCACCGATACGGCAGGAGGTAACACTGAAGCTTTCTTT.